These 15 T cell receptor beta chains were all obtained from the same sample, sequenced in a study of T cell responses to AZD1222 COVID-19 vaccine. Profiled with immunoSEQ multiplex PCR; TCRdb holds only in-frame clones, not every one. The sample gives 60,000 to 85,000 clones, around 90% of which show up once; more than 4.5% is in the top ten. The sequencing here drew on peripheral blood, taken 28 days after the second dose of the MenACWY control vaccine. The source of these receptors is an adult who received the MenACWY meningococcal vaccine as a control.

This clone has only one observation. The V call is TRBV19, the J call TRBJ2-7; TRBD2 agrees at 7 bases. The germline CDR1 and CDR2 sequences are LNHDA and SQIVND (reference sequence). J lost 4 bases, V lost 6 bases, and 6 bases had no gene match. The CDR3 consists of 13 residues. The DNA for the CDR3 is TGTGCCAGTAGAGGCAGGGAGGGTTACGAGCAGTACTTC. This translates into CASRGREGYEQYF.

This clone is classed as large. This sample includes further DNA sequences coding for the same CDR3. The chain combines TRBV25-1 with TRBJ1-3; D uncertain. The CDR3 contains 13 residues. With 4 bases removed from V and 4 bases from J, the gap between germline ends came to 8 bases. Germline V CDR1 and CDR2: MGHDK, SYGVNS. The CDR3 loop reads CASSGLRGNTIYF. CDR3 coding DNA: TGTGCCAGCAGTGGGTTAAGGGGAAACACCATATATTTT. The full variable domain, with the rest looked up from reference TRBV25-1 and TRBJ1-3, is EADIYQTPRYLVIGTGKKITLECSQTMGHDKMYWYQQDPGMELHLIHYSYGVNSTEKGDLSSESTVSRIRTEHFPLTLESARPSHTSQYLCASSGLRGNTIYFGEGSWLTVV.

This chain's CDR3 is CASSLSPPGRNQPQHF. The CDR3 DNA is TGTGCCAGCAGTTTAAGCCCCCCTGGGCGCAATCAGCCCCAGCATTTT. This chain connects TRBV28 to TRBJ1-5; D is uncertain. The CDR3 runs to 16 residues. CDR1 and CDR2 from the germline V gene are MDHEN and SYDVKM. V was clipped by 2 bases and J by 2 bases, with 13 bases between them.

The V call is TRBV7-2, the J call TRBJ1-4; D call uncertain. Germline CDR1 reads SGHTA; CDR2 reads FQGNSA. V lost 3 bases and J 6 bases, leaving 11 bases between the germline ends. CDR3 length equals 14 residues. The CDR3 loop is CASSFQDGDEKLFF. In nucleotides, the CDR3 is TGTGCCAGCAGCTTCCAGGACGGGGATGAAAAACTGTTTTTT.

The gene calls are TRBV2 and TRBJ1-1; 8 positions agree with TRBD1. Germline assignment: CDR1 SNHLY and CDR2 FYNNEI. With 8 bases clipped from V and 1 base from J, the junction kept 6 bases outside the gene matches. The CDR3 is 14 residues long. CDR3 sequence: CASLADRGNTEAFF. CDR3 sequence (DNA): TGTGCCAGCCTAGCCGACAGGGGGAACACTGAAGCTTTCTTT.

This clone showed up just once. This chain links TRBV5-1 with TRBJ2-7, with D perhaps TRBD1 or TRBD2 (6 bases each). The V gene's germline CDR1 is SGHRS and CDR2 YFSETQ. Deletions cut 4 bases from V and 4 bases from J, with 18 bases between. The CDR3 spans 15 residues. CDR3 nucleotide sequence: TGCGCCAGCAGCATTGACGGGGGCTCCCATTACGAGCAGTACTTC. Translating it yields CASSIDGGSHYEQYF.

The chain links TRBV5-1 to TRBJ1-1; 10 bases are a match to TRBD1. The germline gives CDR1 SGHRS, CDR2 YFSETQ. Trimming at V came to 5 bases and at J to 5 bases, leaving 6 bases not matched to a gene. This CDR3 is 14 amino acids long. CDR3 DNA sequence: TGCGCCAGCAGAACAGACAGGGGGCGTACTGAAGCTTTCTTT. Translating it yields CASRTDRGRTEAFF.

This clone was seen a single time. V usage is TRBV11-2 and J usage is TRBJ2-7; TRBD1 matches at 7 bases. The CDR3 runs to 14 residues. The V segment lost 3 bases and the J segment 3 bases; nucleotides outside the gene matches: 5. Per germline, CDR1 SGHAT and CDR2 FQNNGV. The CDR3 spells CASSFGQVDYEQYF. CDR3 in DNA: TGTGCCAGCAGCTTCGGACAGGTAGACTACGAGCAGTACTTC.

This clone was seen a handful of times. The chain has TRBV4-2 and TRBJ1-2; D is perhaps TRBD1 (5 bases). The CDR3 has 17 residues. Germline V CDR1 and CDR2: LGHNA, YNFKEQ. Trimming removed 2 bases at V and 5 bases at J, with 21 bases between. The CDR3 sequence is CASSQTGDGSTLYGYTF. CDR3 coding DNA: TGTGCCAGCAGCCAAACCGGGGACGGTTCAACCTTATATGGCTACACCTTC.

This chain connects TRBV4-1 to TRBJ2-5; 9 bases are a match to TRBD2. V dropped 1 base and J dropped 5; count of bases not matched to a gene: 8. CDR1 MGHRA and CDR2 YSYEKL come from the germline V gene. This CDR3 is built from 16 residues. The DNA of the CDR3 is TGCGCCAGCAGCCAAGTGTGGGCGGGGGGGTATGAGACCCAGTACTTC. It specifies CASSQVWAGGYETQYF.

The chain carries TRBV5-1 and TRBJ2-3; D remains unclear. This CDR3 has 14 amino acids. V was shortened by 5 bases and J by 4 bases, with 14 bases between the two germline ends. CDR1 and CDR2 (germline): SGHRS, YFSETQ. As DNA, the CDR3 is TGCGCCAGCAGGTTAGCTCCCCCGGCAGATACGCAGTATTTT. It encodes CASRLAPPADTQYF.

The rearrangement uses TRBV10-3 and TRBJ2-7, with TRBD1 matching over 10 bases. The CDR3 contains 16 residues. Germline V gives CDR1 ENHRY, CDR2 SYGVKD. The V and J ends lost 6 bases and 2 bases, in that order; junction bases with no gene match: 10. The chain's CDR3 is CAISDEGTGDPYEQYF. The DNA for the CDR3 is TGTGCCATCAGCGATGAGGGGACAGGGGATCCCTACGAGCAGTACTTC.

This sequence joins TRBV9 and TRBJ2-2, with D maybe TRBD2 (5 bases). The germline V gene encodes CDR1 SGDLS and CDR2 YYNGEE. CDR3 size: 14 residues. Trimming cost V 2 bases and J 2 bases, with 7 bases left between them. This CDR3 is CASSVSANTGELFF. In DNA form, the CDR3 reads TGTGCCAGCAGCGTTAGCGCCAACACCGGGGAGCTGTTTTTT. The whole variable domain, filled in from reference TRBV9 and TRBJ2-2, reads DSGVTQTPKHLITATGQRVTLRCSPRSGDLSVYWYQQSLDQGLQFLIQYYNGEERAKGNILERFSAQQFPDLHSELNLSSLELGDSALYFCASSVSANTGELFFGEGSRLTVL.

V usage is TRBV5-5 and J usage is TRBJ1-1; no clear D gene. Trimming shortened V by 4 bases and J by 0 bases, and 10 bases separated the two germline ends. CDR3 length: 14 residues. Germline lookup yields CDR1 SGHKS and CDR2 YYEKEE (reference sequence). CDR3 loop: CASSRDGLNTEAFF. For the CDR3, the DNA is TGTGCCAGCAGCCGCGACGGCTTGAACACTGAAGCTTTCTTT.

The chain recombines TRBV7-2 with TRBJ2-5; TRBD2 agrees at 7 bases. Germline V gene sequence: CDR1 SGHTA, CDR2 FQGNSA. The ends lost 3 bases at V and 2 bases at J; junction bases unmatched: 6. The CDR3 is made up of 15 amino acids. CDR3 coding DNA: TGTGCCAGCAGCTTGTCTAGCGGACAACAAGAGACCCAGTACTTC. Translated, it gives CASSLSSGQQETQYF.